Only a few counts were recorded for the clone carrying this T cell receptor (beta chain). Its cognate antigen is unknown. Primers used in a second PCR of about 7 to 12 cycles were a sample-barcoded 5' primer and a J-beta primer mix. TCRdb recomputed calls from the 5' RACE reads with MiXCR, one row per CDR3 protein. The repertoire holds approximately 2,000,000 distinct CDR3 sequences, roughly 43% seen once, with about 21% in the top ten. V dropped 5 bases and J dropped 9; count of bases not matched to a gene: 10. Germline assignment: CDR1 SGHVS and CDR2 FNYEAQ. The CDR3 spans 13 residues. This record comes from a study of blood T cells in healthy people across ages. Study outcomes and limitations: There was a strong correlation between TCR beta diversity and naive T cell percentage. Among long-lived donors, naive CD4+ cells were more numerous and diversity higher than in aged donors.

The sequenced sample consisted of blood. The sequence was collected from a human donor in good health. The V gene is TRBV7-6, the J gene TRBJ2-7, with 7 nucleotides matching TRBD2. The CDR3 is CASSESGALGQYF. Written as DNA, the CDR3 is TGTGCCAGCAGCGAGAGCGGGGCCCTTGGGCAGTACTTC.